The rows below give T cell receptor beta chains drawn from one sample of a study of human T cells and chemical hapten exposure. Using its own MiXCR run on the RACE reads, TCRdb lists one record per CDR3 protein. The sample includes roughly 380,000 distinct CDR3 sequences, roughly 4.6% of them seen just once. Sample: whole blood, taken in connection with sensitization to the hapten diphenylcyclopropenone (DPC). The receptors here all came from a woman aged 50 to 60 with alopecia areata. Some clones in this sample may be carry-over from other donors' samples. CDR3s include the opening cysteine and the closing phenylalanine or tryptophan. A D gene is named only where the DNA matches it firmly. Not all rows give a size; the values are once, few, many and, for expanded clones, a class.

clone size: many
V gene: TRBV7-9
D gene: TRBD1
J gene: TRBJ1-5
CDR3 DNA: TGTGCCAGCAGCTTGGGCACAGGGGACCCCAATCAGCCCCAGCATTTT
CDR3 protein: CASSLGTGDPNQPQHF

clone size: few
V gene: TRBV12-3/TRBV12-4
D gene: NA
J gene: TRBJ1-3
CDR3 DNA: TGTGCCAGCAGTTTAGACGGTACCGGAAACACCATATATTTT
CDR3 protein: CASSLDGTGNTIYF

clone size: many
V gene: TRBV10-3
D gene: TRBD2
J gene: TRBJ2-1
CDR3 DNA: TGTGCCATCAGCATGGGACTAGAGGGCAATGAGCAGTTCTTC
CDR3 protein: CAISMGLEGNEQFF

clone size: NA
V gene: TRBV7-9
D gene: NA
J gene: TRBJ1-1
CDR3 DNA: TGTGCCAGCAGCTTAGGAAACAGGGACGGCACTGAAGCTTTCTTT
CDR3 protein: CASSLGNRDGTEAFF

clone size: many
V gene: TRBV15
D gene: NA
J gene: TRBJ2-7
CDR3 DNA: TGTGCCACCAGCAAAGCAGGGGTGGGCGACGAGCAGTACTTC
CDR3 protein: CATSKAGVGDEQYF

clone size: few
V gene: TRBV7-9
D gene: TRBD2
J gene: TRBJ2-5
CDR3 DNA: TGTGCCAGCAGCCCCGGCGGGACTAGCGGGGAGACCCAGTACTTC
CDR3 protein: CASSPGGTSGETQYF

clone size: few
V gene: TRBV6-1
D gene: TRBD1
J gene: TRBJ2-7
CDR3 DNA: TGTGCCAGCAGTGCCCTGCGGACAGGGGGATTCCACGAGCAGTACTTC
CDR3 protein: CASSALRTGGFHEQYF

clone size: few
V gene: TRBV12-3/TRBV12-4
D gene: NA
J gene: TRBJ1-3
CDR3 DNA: TGTGCCAGCAGTTTTGGCCCACCTGGAAACACCATATATTTT
CDR3 protein: CASSFGPPGNTIYF

clone size: NA
V gene: TRBV20-1
D gene: NA
J gene: TRBJ2-7
CDR3 DNA: TGCAGTGCTGTCAGGAAGGAGCAGTACTTC
CDR3 protein: CSAVRKEQYF

clone size: many
V gene: TRBV6-6
D gene: NA
J gene: TRBJ1-5
CDR3 DNA: TGTGCCAGCACGCCACCAGGGCAGCCCCAGCATTTT
CDR3 protein: CASTPPGQPQHF

clone size: NA
V gene: TRBV28
D gene: NA
J gene: TRBJ2-5
CDR3 DNA: TGTGCCAGCAGTTTAAGTCCAGGGGTCCAAGAGACCCAGTACTTC
CDR3 protein: CASSLSPGVQETQYF

clone size: many
V gene: TRBV29-1
D gene: TRBD1
J gene: TRBJ1-4
CDR3 DNA: TGCAGCGGAACACAGGGGACCACAACTAATGAAAAACTGTTTTTT
CDR3 protein: CSGTQGTTTNEKLFF

clone size: NA
V gene: TRBV20-1
D gene: NA
J gene: TRBJ1-4
CDR3 DNA: TGCAGTGCTAGGGTCCCTCTGGAGGAAAAACTGTTTTTT
CDR3 protein: CSARVPLEEKLFF

clone size: NA
V gene: TRBV7-9
D gene: TRBD2
J gene: TRBJ2-7
CDR3 DNA: TGTGCCAGCAGCTTAGCGACGGGGGGGAGAGAGCAGTACTTC
CDR3 protein: CASSLATGGREQYF

clone size: NA
V gene: TRBV20-1
D gene: NA
J gene: TRBJ2-5
CDR3 DNA: TGCAGTGCTAGAGATTCCAGGACCCCCATAGAGACCCAGTACTTC
CDR3 protein: CSARDSRTPIETQYF

clone size: many
V gene: TRBV28
D gene: TRBD2
J gene: TRBJ2-1
CDR3 DNA: TGTGCCAGCAGTTTACTGACTAGCGAATACAATGAGCAGTTCTTC
CDR3 protein: CASSLLTSEYNEQFF

clone size: many
V gene: TRBV13
D gene: NA
J gene: TRBJ1-2
CDR3 DNA: TGTGCCAGCAGCTCGAAGGACATCACCCCATATGGCTACACCTTC
CDR3 protein: CASSSKDITPYGYTF

clone size: few
V gene: TRBV6-6
D gene: NA
J gene: TRBJ1-2
CDR3 DNA: TGTGCCAGCAGTTACTCCGATAATGGGGGCCTCTATGGCTACACCTTC
CDR3 protein: CASSYSDNGGLYGYTF

clone size: few
V gene: TRBV7-9
D gene: TRBD2
J gene: TRBJ2-2
CDR3 DNA: TGTGCCAGCAGCTTAAGCGGGGGCTCCACCGGGGAGCTGTTTTTT
CDR3 protein: CASSLSGGSTGELFF

clone size: many
V gene: TRBV13
D gene: TRBD1
J gene: TRBJ1-5
CDR3 DNA: TGTGCCAGCAGCTTAAGGGGCACAGGGGATAGCAATCAGCCCCAGCATTTT
CDR3 protein: CASSLRGTGDSNQPQHF

clone size: many
V gene: TRBV13
D gene: NA
J gene: TRBJ2-7
CDR3 DNA: TGTGCCAGCAGCTTAGAGGGGACACACTACGAGCAGTACTTC
CDR3 protein: CASSLEGTHYEQYF

clone size: NA
V gene: TRBV20-1
D gene: NA
J gene: TRBJ1-2
CDR3 DNA: TGCAGTGCCGGCGACGACAGTGTCGCCCTCTATGGCTACACCTTC
CDR3 protein: CSAGDDSVALYGYTF

clone size: NA
V gene: TRBV7-6
D gene: TRBD2
J gene: TRBJ2-6
CDR3 DNA: TGTGCCAGCAGACCTAGCGGGGGTAATTCTGGGGCCAACGTCCTGACTTTC
CDR3 protein: CASRPSGGNSGANVLTF

clone size: NA
V gene: TRBV11-2
D gene: NA
J gene: TRBJ2-3
CDR3 DNA: TGTGCCAGCAAGCTTGCCCCCGGAACAGATACGCAGTATTTT
CDR3 protein: CASKLAPGTDTQYF

clone size: few
V gene: TRBV24-1
D gene: NA
J gene: TRBJ1-5
CDR3 DNA: TGTGCCACCAGTGATTCAGCGTATAGCAATCAGCCCCAGCATTTT
CDR3 protein: CATSDSAYSNQPQHF

clone size: NA
V gene: TRBV20-1
D gene: TRBD2
J gene: TRBJ2-3
CDR3 DNA: TGCAGTGCTAGGCCGAGTGATGGCGGGAGAGGAGATACGCAGTATTTT
CDR3 protein: CSARPSDGGRGDTQYF

clone size: many
V gene: TRBV7-6
D gene: NA
J gene: TRBJ1-1
CDR3 DNA: TGTGCCAGCAGCTTAGCTCAGGGTTGGGGAACTGAAGCTTTCTTT
CDR3 protein: CASSLAQGWGTEAFF

clone size: many
V gene: TRBV29-1
D gene: NA
J gene: TRBJ2-3
CDR3 DNA: TGCAGCGTTTTGGGGGGGGCTTACACAGATACGCAGTATTTT
CDR3 protein: CSVLGGAYTDTQYF

clone size: NA
V gene: TRBV12-3/TRBV12-4
D gene: TRBD2
J gene: TRBJ2-7
CDR3 DNA: TGTGCCAGCAGTCGATCTAGCGGGAGTCTTGGCGAGCAGTACTTC
CDR3 protein: CASSRSSGSLGEQYF

clone size: many
V gene: TRBV4-1
D gene: NA
J gene: TRBJ2-1
CDR3 DNA: TGCGCCAGCAGCCAAGAAGCCAAGCAGTTCTTC
CDR3 protein: CASSQEAKQFF

clone size: many
V gene: TRBV7-3
D gene: TRBD1
J gene: TRBJ1-1
CDR3 DNA: TGTGCCAGCAGCTTGGACAGGGCCGCTGAAGCTTTCTTT
CDR3 protein: CASSLDRAAEAFF

clone size: many
V gene: TRBV5-6
D gene: NA
J gene: TRBJ2-3
CDR3 DNA: TGTGCCAGCAGCTTGGCCATGCGGAAAGATACGCAGTATTTT
CDR3 protein: CASSLAMRKDTQYF

clone size: NA
V gene: TRBV10-3
D gene: NA
J gene: TRBJ1-2
CDR3 DNA: TGTGCCATCAGTGGGGGCGCTCTACGAAGCTATGGCTACACCTTC
CDR3 protein: CAISGGALRSYGYTF